At least ten counts were recorded for the clone carrying this TCR beta chain. A single record per CDR3 protein comes from TCRdb applying MiXCR to the PCR reads. Found here are 40,000 or so distinct CDR3 sequences, about 19% of them singletons; the top ten hold approximately 1%. This entry comes from a study of molecular identifiers for immune sequencing clone quantification. The source of this sequence is a human donor in good health. Some libraries in this study had Jurkat cell RNA spiked in. Input material: naive CD8+ T cells from blood, with Jurkat cell RNA spiked in. The subset is: FACS-sorted CD8+CD4-CCR7+CD45RA+ naive T cells.

The CDR3 sequence is CASSLHEGRSSYNEQFF. The DNA of the CDR3 is TGTGCCAGCAGCTTACACGAGGGACGGAGCTCCTACAATGAGCAGTTCTTC. The chain has TRBV7-3 and TRBJ2-1; D possibly uses TRBD1 or TRBD2 (5 bases each). Germline V gives CDR1 SGHTA, CDR2 FQGTGA. This CDR3 has 17 amino acids. V was pared by 2 bases and J by 0 bases, with 14 bases between. The whole variable domain, filled in from reference TRBV7-3 and TRBJ2-1, reads GAGVSQTPSNKVTEKGKYVELRCDPISGHTALYWYRQSLGQGPEFLIYFQGTGAADDSGLPNDRFFAVRPEGSVSTLKIQRTERGDSAVYLCASSLHEGRSSYNEQFFGPGTRLTVL.